The 27 T cell receptor beta chains in this list originate from one sample, sequenced in a study of CD8 T cells in ankylosing spondylitis. No cognate antigen is known for these TCRs. Findings of the study overall: Typical of ankylosing spondylitis blood, it appeared, was a TCR beta motif of under 10 highly homologous variants.

In TCRdb, the 5' RACE reads were re-called with MiXCR into one record per CDR3 protein. The table has fewer than 750,000 distinct CDR3 sequences, over 15% seen once. Source material: blood, either unsorted or a sorted T cell fraction (not recorded which). The receptors were gathered from a male donor with ankylosing spondylitis.

The chain joins TRBV9 to TRBJ2-2; D gene ambiguous. Trimming stripped 0 bases from V and 6 bases from J, with 6 bases between. The CDR3 sequence is 13 residues long. Germline lookup yields CDR1 SGDLS and CDR2 YYNGEE. As DNA, the CDR3 is TGTGCCAGCAGCGTAGAGATTTCCGGGGAGCTGTTTTTT. As protein: CASSVEISGELFF. The full variable domain, in which reference TRBV9 and TRBJ2-2 provide the parts outside the CDR3, is DSGVTQTPKHLITATGQRVTLRCSPRSGDLSVYWYQQSLDQGLQFLIQYYNGEERAKGNILERFSAQQFPDLHSELNLSSLELGDSALYFCASSVEISGELFFGEGSRLTVL.

As regards this clonotype: One junction end disagrees with the germline gene, perhaps due to a read error. The chain employs TRBV12-3 or TRBV12-4 and TRBJ2-1, with 9 nucleotides matching TRBD2. CDR3 length: 18 residues. The DNA for the CDR3 is TGTGCCCGCAGTGGGGGAGCGGGAGGTCCGAACTCCTACAATGAGCAGTTCTTC. Its protein is CARSGGAGGPNSYNEQFF.

This chain links TRBV4-1 with TRBJ1-5; TRBD1 is a possible D gene (5 bases). Deletions cut 0 bases from V and 0 bases from J, with 15 bases between. Germline V gives CDR1 MGHRA, CDR2 YSYEKL. CDR3 length equals 18 residues. The CDR3 protein is CASSQDGTGYDSNQPQHF. CDR3 in DNA: TGCGCCAGCAGCCAAGATGGGACGGGGTATGATAGCAATCAGCCCCAGCATTTT.

This clonotype has only a few counts. V gene TRBV18 combines with J gene TRBJ2-1; 7 nucleotides agree with TRBD2. From germline, CDR1 is KGHSH and CDR2 LQKENI. The CDR3 length is 16 residues. The trim removed 3 bases at V and 9 bases at J, leaving 14 bases unmatched. The CDR3 DNA is TGTGCCAGCTCACCGCAAAGCGGGATAGGTCCCGGTGAGCAGTTCTTC. It encodes CASSPQSGIGPGEQFF.

The chain joins TRBV6-5 to TRBJ1-4; D unresolved. Germline-derived CDR1 and CDR2 are MNHEY and SVGAGI. Deletions cut 2 bases from V and 3 bases from J, with 7 bases between. The CDR3 is made up of 14 amino acids. The CDR3 is CASSYTGANEKLFF. CDR3 coding DNA: TGTGCCAGCAGTTACACGGGTGCTAATGAAAAACTGTTTTTT.

V and J are TRBV19 and TRBJ1-5, with TRBD1 as a possible D gene (5 bases). V shed 4 bases and J shed 1 base, with 11 bases lying between them. Germline values: CDR1 LNHDA, CDR2 SQIVND (reference sequence). The CDR3 has 15 amino acids. CDR3 sequence: CASSTTGKSNQPQHF. Here the CDR3 DNA reads TGTGCCAGTAGTACAACAGGTAAAAGCAATCAGCCCCAGCATTTT.

A note on this clonotype: One junction end does not reproduce the germline sequence, and a read error may be involved. CDR3 coding DNA: TGTGCCAGCAGCTCGAGTTCTACAGATACGCGGTATTTT. Amino acid sequence: CASSSSSTDTRYF. J is TRBJ2-3 and V is TRBV7-9, with unresolved D. Germline CDR1 is SEHNR and CDR2 is FQNEAQ (reference sequence). This CDR3 has 13 residues. Variable domain in full (rest from reference TRBV7-9 and TRBJ2-3): DTGVSQNPRHKITKRGQNVTFRCDPISEHNRLYWYRQTLGQGPEFLTYFQNEAQLEKSRLLSDRFSAERPKGSFSTLEIQRTEQGDSAMYLCASSSSSTDTRYFGPGTRLTVL.

V gene TRBV29-1 combines with J gene TRBJ1-1; possible D gene TRBD1, 6 bases. Trimming cost V 0 bases and J 5 bases, with 13 bases left between them. Germline loops: CDR1 SQVTM, CDR2 ANQGSEA. This CDR3 region has 14 residues. CDR3 sequence reads: CSVEDLGRGTEAFF. In nucleotides, the CDR3 is TGCAGCGTTGAAGATCTGGGCAGGGGAACTGAAGCTTTCTTT.

This clonotype was detected many times. This chain connects TRBV5-5 to TRBJ2-2; D is unclear. This CDR3 is 15 amino acids long. The germline gives CDR1 SGHKS, CDR2 YYEKEE (reference sequence). The germline V and J ends were trimmed by 0 bases and 0 bases, with 6 bases remaining between them. DNA of the CDR3: TGTGCCAGCAGCTTGGGTCCCACGAACACCGGGGAGCTGTTTTTT. As protein: CASSLGPTNTGELFF.

This clonotype was seen ten or more times. The rearrangement links TRBV29-1 to TRBJ2-3; D assignment may be TRBD1 or TRBD2 (6 bases each). Trimming removed 6 bases from V and 6 bases from J, with 16 bases in between. The CDR3 totals 13 residues. Germline V gives CDR1 SQVTM, CDR2 ANQGSEA. The CDR3 DNA sequence: TGCAGCGTAATCCCTACAGGGAGGGATACGCAGTATTTT. Protein: CSVIPTGRDTQYF.

This clonotype appeared a few times. The chain carries TRBV7-9 and TRBJ1-2, with D maybe TRBD1 (6 bases). Between the trimmed V and J ends, which lost 2 bases and 7 bases, there was a span of 14 bases. The CDR3 runs 14 residues. Germline V lookup: CDR1 SEHNR, CDR2 FQNEAQ (reference sequence). CDR3 region: CASSLKGGMAGYTF. DNA for the CDR3: TGTGCCAGCAGCTTAAAGGGGGGGATGGCTGGCTACACCTTC.

The table lists this clonotype with a few counts. The chain carries TRBV29-1 and TRBJ2-7; TRBD2 matches at 7 bases. Per germline, CDR1 SQVTM and CDR2 ANQGSEA. The CDR3 is made up of 13 amino acids. V trimming: 4 bases; J trimming: 3 bases; junction bases outside the gene matches: 6. CDR3: CSVGEGRSYEQYF. CDR3 nucleotide sequence: TGCAGCGTTGGGGAGGGCAGGAGCTACGAGCAGTACTTC.

The chain has TRBV4-3 and TRBJ2-1; D remains unclear. Germline V gene sequence: CDR1 LGHNA, CDR2 YSLEER. V was shortened by 0 bases and J by 12 bases, with 21 bases between the two germline ends. The CDR3 is made up of 16 amino acids. CDR3 region: CASSQDRVEVIYGQFF. CDR3 bases: TGCGCCAGCAGCCAAGATAGGGTAGAAGTAATTTACGGGCAGTTCTTC.

The rearrangement links TRBV27 to TRBJ2-1; tentatively, D is TRBD1 (6 bases). V was shortened by 5 bases and J by 3 bases, with 14 bases between the two germline ends. The CDR3 consists of 15 residues. Germline V gene lookup returns CDR1 MNHEY and CDR2 SMNVEV (reference sequence). CDR3 coding DNA: TGTGCCAGCAGTGAAGGGGGTCTCGTCTACAATGAGCAGTTCTTC. Protein: CASSEGGLVYNEQFF.

The CDR3 nucleotides are TGCGCCAGCAGCTCCGGACGGGCCCCAACCGGGGAGCTGTTTTTT. It yields the protein CASSSGRAPTGELFF. V gene TRBV5-1 combines with J gene TRBJ2-2; D is uncertain. Germline CDR1 and CDR2: SGHRS and YFSETQ. V lost 3 bases, J lost 5 bases, and 14 bases lay in between. This CDR3 comprises 15 residues.

The chain recombines TRBV9 with TRBJ1-3; D not resolved. Germline V gene data show CDR1 as SGDLS and CDR2 as YYNGEE. With 0 bases removed from V and 3 bases from J, the gap between germline ends came to 13 bases. The CDR3 totals 16 residues. CDR3 in amino acids: CASSVAPGNDGNTIYF. The CDR3 DNA sequence: TGTGCCAGCAGCGTAGCTCCGGGGAATGATGGAAACACCATATATTTT.

There are a few counts of this clonotype. The chain's CDR3 is CASSTPGTTYEQYF. CDR3 coding DNA: TGTGCCAGCAGTACCCCCGGGACCACCTACGAGCAGTACTTC. The gene calls are TRBV12-3 or TRBV12-4 and TRBJ2-7; D could derive from TRBD1 or TRBD2 (5 bases each). This CDR3 has 14 residues. The V end lost 5 bases, the J end lost 2 bases, and 13 bases lay between the germline ends.

This clonotype was seen only once. The chain joins TRBV27 to TRBJ2-3; 10 nucleotides match TRBD2. The V segment lost 7 bases and the J segment 0 bases; nucleotides outside the gene matches: 4. This CDR3 is 15 amino acids long. Germline V gene sequence: CDR1 MNHEY, CDR2 SMNVEV (reference sequence). Here the CDR3 DNA reads TGTGCCAGCAACCAACTAGCGGGAAGCACAGATACGCAGTATTTT. Residues: CASNQLAGSTDTQYF.

This clonotype was found a few times. The V call is TRBV4-2, the J call TRBJ2-7; 7 nucleotides align to TRBD2. The V gene end was trimmed by 3 bases and the J gene end by 2 bases; junction bases not matched to a gene: 4. The CDR3 is made up of 14 amino acids. Looked up from germline, CDR1 is LGHNA and CDR2 is YNFKEQ. The CDR3 bases are TGTGCCAGCAGCCATGCCGGGACTACCTACGAGCAGTACTTC. Its protein product is CASSHAGTTYEQYF.

This clonotype was picked up a small number of times. The CDR3 loop is CASSVAGRDRDTQYF. The CDR3 coding sequence is TGTGCCAGCAGCGTAGCCGGGAGGGATCGAGATACGCAGTATTTT. V and J are TRBV9 and TRBJ2-3, with 8 bases that match TRBD2. This CDR3 spans 15 amino acids. The germline CDR1 and CDR2 sequences are SGDLS and YYNGEE. V gave up 0 bases and J gave up 5 bases; unmatched junction bases: 5.

Only a few counts were recorded for this clonotype. The chain carries TRBV29-1 and TRBJ2-4, with 9 bases fitting TRBD2. Per germline, CDR1 SQVTM and CDR2 ANQGSEA. The CDR3 spans 17 residues. The J segment lost 6 bases and the V segment lost 0 bases, leaving 12 bases of the junction unmatched. CDR3 sequence (DNA): TGCAGCGTTGAAGAGGGTGCTAGCGGGATTCGTGGAAACATTCAGTACTTC. This codes for CSVEEGASGIRGNIQYF.

The gene calls are TRBV29-1 and TRBJ2-7; the D gene is possibly TRBD2 (5 bases). Germline V gene sequence: CDR1 SQVTM, CDR2 ANQGSEA. V dropped 6 bases and J dropped 2 bases, with 14 bases sitting between them. The CDR3 length is 13 residues. CDR3 protein: CSVRGSGPYEQYF. DNA of the CDR3: TGCAGCGTCCGCGGGTCAGGTCCCTACGAGCAGTACTTC.

This clonotype was detected a few times. V usage is TRBV7-2 and J usage is TRBJ1-1; D ambiguous. Germline loops: CDR1 SGHTA, CDR2 FQGNSA. V gave up 1 base and J gave up 8 bases, with 11 bases separating them. The CDR3 has 13 amino acids. CDR3 DNA: TGTGCCAGCAGCTTAGTAACAAATGGGGAAGCTTTCTTT. This encodes CASSLVTNGEAFF.

This clonotype was detected many times. The gene calls are TRBV12-3 or TRBV12-4 and TRBJ2-1; TRBD1 matches at 9 bases. This CDR3 region has 15 residues. V was clipped by 4 bases and J by 8 bases; unmatched bases: 9. The CDR3 DNA reads TGTGCCAGCAGTTCCCGACAGGGGGTAGGCGATGAGCAGTTCTTC. Protein: CASSSRQGVGDEQFF.

The table lists this clonotype with a few counts. The rearrangement joins TRBV20-1 to TRBJ2-1, with 9 bases that match TRBD2. The CDR3 sequence is 15 residues long. Germline-derived CDR1 and CDR2 are DFQATT and SNEGSKA (reference sequence). The V gene end was trimmed by 3 bases and the J gene end by 2 bases; junction bases not matched to a gene: 5. The chain's CDR3 is CSARGASGAYNEQFF. CDR3 nucleotide sequence: TGCAGTGCTAGGGGGGCTAGCGGGGCCTACAATGAGCAGTTCTTC.

This clonotype appeared a few times. The V and J genes are TRBV7-9 and TRBJ2-7; D remains ambiguous. Germline V lookup: CDR1 SEHNR, CDR2 FQNEAQ (reference sequence). Trimming pared 7 bases from V and 2 bases from J, leaving 15 bases between. The CDR3 covers 14 residues. CDR3 loop: CASTSPRETYEQYF. The CDR3 DNA reads TGTGCCAGCACCTCTCCCCGTGAAACCTACGAGCAGTACTTC.

This clonotype appeared a single time. The V gene is TRBV7-9, the J gene TRBJ2-1; unclear D gene. CDR3 length equals 14 residues. Germline CDR1 SEHNR, CDR2 FQNEAQ (reference sequence). V was cut by 4 bases and J by 8 bases, with 15 bases left in between. The CDR3 here is CASSYIDERDEQFF. CDR3 coding DNA: TGTGCCAGCAGCTACATTGACGAGCGCGATGAGCAGTTCTTC.